Listed below are T cell receptor beta chains from one sample, sequenced in a study of blood T cells in healthy people across ages. TCRdb called the 5' RACE reads again in MiXCR, with one record for every CDR3 protein. The sample has about a million distinct CDR3 sequences; roughly 51% are singletons. Input material: blood. Source of these receptors: an older woman in good health. The CDR3 runs from the conserved cysteine through the conserved F or W. The order of the fields is J gene, D gene, clone size, V gene, CDR3 protein, CDR3 DNA. A D gene is named only where the DNA matches it firmly. Not every row has a clone size; where given, it reads once, few, many or a size class.

>TRBJ2-4|.|.|TRBV12-3/TRBV12-4
CASSFGGPLGLAKNIRYF
TGTGCCAGCAGTTTCGGCGGGCCCTTAGGTCTAGCCAAAAACATTCGGTACTTC
>TRBJ2-1|.|.|TRBV7-2
CASSLGFQTNEQFF
TGTGCCAGCAGCTTAGGGTTCCAGACCAATGAGCAGTTCTTC
>TRBJ2-7|.|few|TRBV10-3
CAISEGGDLYEQYF
TGTGCCATCAGTGAAGGAGGGGACCTATACGAGCAGTACTTC
>TRBJ2-5|TRBD2|few|TRBV6-1
CASSESGRAGKETQYF
TGTGCCAGCAGTGAAAGCGGGAGGGCCGGGAAAGAGACCCAGTACTTC
>TRBJ2-7|.|.|TRBV6-5
CASSYSSRYEQYF
TGTGCCAGCAGTTACTCGAGTCGGTACGAGCAGTACTTC
>TRBJ2-3|.|.|TRBV5-1
CASSLDMGVGRYTQYF
TGCGCCAGCAGCTTGGACATGGGGGTTGGTCGCTATACGCAGTATTTT
>TRBJ2-5|.|few|TRBV10-3
CAITGGRQETQYF
TGTGCCATCACCGGGGGCCGCCAAGAGACCCAGTACTTC
>TRBJ2-5|.|few|TRBV6-5
CASSWAETEETQYF
TGTGCCAGCAGTTGGGCCGAAACCGAAGAGACCCAGTACTTC
>TRBJ1-2|.|many|TRBV7-9
CASSLNGPSYGYTF
TGTGCCAGCAGCTTGAACGGGCCCTCCTATGGCTACACCTTC
>TRBJ2-1|.|.|TRBV20-1
CSASRRAGYEQFF
TGCAGTGCTAGCAGGAGGGCCGGTTATGAGCAGTTCTTC
>TRBJ2-7|TRBD2|.|TRBV10-3
CAISEWTSLSYEQYF
TGTGCCATCAGCGAGTGGACTAGCCTATCCTACGAGCAGTACTTC
>TRBJ2-7|TRBD1|.|TRBV20-1
CSASRNGQGSYEQYF
TGCAGTGCTAGCAGAAACGGACAGGGGAGCTACGAGCAGTACTTC
>TRBJ1-1|TRBD1|.|TRBV6-6
CASDPGQGINTEAFF
TGTGCCAGCGATCCAGGACAGGGAATTAACACTGAAGCTTTCTTT
>TRBJ1-5|.|.|TRBV20-1
CSARDYDLASNQPQHF
TGCAGTGCTAGAGATTACGACCTGGCGAGCAATCAGCCCCAGCATTTT
>TRBJ2-7|.|few|TRBV4-1
CASSQGQISHEQYF
TGCGCCAGCAGCCAAGGACAGATATCACACGAGCAGTACTTC
>TRBJ2-7|TRBD2|.|TRBV20-1
CSARGFSGRASYEQYF
TGCAGTGCTAGGGGGTTTAGCGGGAGGGCCTCATACGAGCAGTACTTC
>TRBJ2-4|TRBD2|few|TRBV20-1
CSAAGREDIQYF
TGCAGTGCTGCGGGGAGGGAGGACATTCAGTACTTC
>TRBJ2-3|TRBD2|.|TRBV7-9
CASSTIRLTSGRADTQYF
TGTGCCAGCAGTACCATTAGGCTGACTAGCGGGAGAGCAGATACGCAGTATTTT
>TRBJ2-1|TRBD2|once|TRBV27
CASSSSGRANEQFF
TGTGCCAGCAGTTCTAGCGGGAGGGCCAATGAGCAGTTCTTC
>TRBJ2-1|TRBD1|.|TRBV2
CASSEVGTGSSYNEQFF
TGTGCCAGCAGTGAAGTAGGGACAGGCAGCTCCTACAATGAGCAGTTCTTC
>TRBJ2-7|.|.|TRBV2
CASSEAGDLDYEQYF
TGTGCCAGCAGTGAAGCAGGGGACCTTGACTACGAGCAGTACTTC
>TRBJ2-3|.|once|TRBV6-4
CATPPRTQYF
TGTGCCACACCTCCGAGGACGCAGTATTTT
>TRBJ2-2|.|.|TRBV6-1
CAAGRLSTGELFF
TGTGCCGCGGGCAGACTGAGCACCGGGGAGCTGTTTTTT
>TRBJ2-5|TRBD2|few|TRBV30
CAWGTSQETQYF
TGTGCCTGGGGGACTAGCCAAGAGACCCAGTACTTC
>TRBJ2-1|.|.|TRBV30
CALGGGGNEQFF
TGTGCCCTTGGGGGAGGAGGGAATGAGCAGTTCTTC
>TRBJ2-7|TRBD2|few|TRBV20-1
CSARAHPRWREGLYEQYF
TGCAGTGCTAGAGCCCACCCCAGGTGGCGGGAGGGCCTTTACGAGCAGTACTTC
>TRBJ1-1|.|.|TRBV20-1
CSAATPTEAFF
TGCAGTGCCGCGACACCAACTGAAGCTTTCTTT
>TRBJ2-7|TRBD2|.|TRBV20-1
CSAREAGLAYEQYF
TGCAGTGCTAGGGAAGCGGGACTAGCCTACGAGCAGTACTTC
>TRBJ2-2|.|.|TRBV11-2
CASSRYPAVSGELFF
TGTGCCAGCAGCCGCTACCCAGCTGTTAGCGGGGAGCTGTTTTTT
>TRBJ2-4|.|few|TRBV2
CASSEETTIQYF
TGTGCCAGCAGTGAAGAGACTACCATTCAGTACTTC
>TRBJ2-1|.|many|TRBV7-2
CASSLYGNEQFF
TGTGCCAGCAGCTTATATGGCAATGAGCAGTTCTTC
>TRBJ2-1|TRBD2|.|TRBV7-3
CASSYTSGRPLLNEQFF
TGTGCCAGCAGCTATACTAGCGGAAGACCCTTGTTGAATGAGCAGTTCTTC
>TRBJ1-1|.|.|TRBV6-2/TRBV6-3
CASSFSVYTEAFF
TGTGCCAGCAGTTTTTCGGTGTACACTGAAGCTTTCTTT
>TRBJ2-1|TRBD2|.|TRBV6-5
CASSDGDYTSGNEQFF
TGTGCCAGCAGCGACGGGGACTATACCTCAGGAAATGAGCAGTTCTTC
>TRBJ2-5|TRBD2|.|TRBV29-1
CSVERGGHEQYF
TGCAGCGTTGAAAGGGGAGGGCATGAGCAGTACTTC
>TRBJ2-3|TRBD1|few|TRBV7-2
CASSSTPGQLSSTDTQYF
TGTGCCAGCAGCTCCACCCCGGGACAGCTATCTAGCACAGATACGCAGTATTTT
>TRBJ2-1|TRBD2|.|TRBV7-9
CASSLSAGSAYNEQFF
TGTGCCAGCAGCTTATCAGCGGGGTCGGCCTACAATGAGCAGTTCTTC
>TRBJ2-1|.|few|TRBV29-1
CSVSGVNEQFF
TGCAGCGTTTCAGGGGTTAATGAGCAGTTCTTC
>TRBJ2-7|.|.|TRBV5-1
CASSLAGDWTYEQYF
TGCGCCAGCAGCTTGGCCGGGGACTGGACCTACGAGCAGTACTTC
>TRBJ2-5|TRBD2|.|TRBV29-1
CSVLTGTSPSETQYF
TGCAGCGTTTTAACCGGGACTAGCCCCTCGGAGACCCAGTACTTC